This T cell receptor (beta chain) emerged from a study of CD8+CD57+ T cells in acquired aplastic anemia. Across the whole study: Isolated CD4+ and CD8+ cells, once sorted, yielded DNA averaging 3.2 ug.

The use of genomic DNA as template underpinned the TCR beta VDJ and CDR3 profiling. In TCRdb, the reads were re-called with MiXCR into one record per CDR3 protein. This sample carries hundreds of thousands of distinct CDR3 sequences, about two thirds of them seen once, and the ten largest clones take approximately 3.8%. The count of this clonotype is one. As yet, its antigen is unknown. Findings and caveats of the study: Sharing between patients and controls was observed for roughly 29 CD8+ CDR3 sequences.

Source material: sorted CD4+, CD8+, or CD8+CD57+ T cells (not recorded which) from PBMCs. The clonotype originates from a human donor in good health, serving as a control.

The CDR3 loop reads CASTISGGANNEQAFF. CDR3 DNA: TGTGCCAGCACCATTAGCGGGGGGGCCAACAATGAGCAGGCTTTCTTT. The V gene is TRBV7-2, the J gene TRBJ1-1, with TRBD1 as a possible D gene (6 bases). In germline, CDR1 is SGHTA, CDR2 FQGNSA. The CDR3 has 16 amino acids. Trimming took off 7 bases at V and 11 bases at J, with 29 bases between the two ends.